The T cell receptor beta chain under discussion was sequenced for a study of blood T cell repertoires in COVID-19. Study-level information: The study drew acute and convalescent COVID-19 samples from the United States, Italy and Spain. PBMCs, B-cell-depleted T cells, or T cells provided the cDNA or gDNA that made up the material.

Authors' data handling: Researchers report that nucleated cell counts were estimated from reference gene primer amplification. TCRdb keeps only in-frame clones here, not all; method: immunoSEQ multiplex PCR. That table gives V, J and clone size, and the DNA gave D and trimming. There are around 73,000 clones in the sample; roughly three quarters occur only once, and under 3% lies in the top ten. Followed over time, Seattle patients had been enrolled while infection was active. The CDR3 is made up of 13 amino acids. The germline gives CDR1 SGHRS, CDR2 YFSETQ. Trimming took off 1 base at V and 8 bases at J, with 12 bases between the two ends.

This sequence originates from a man in his 70s with COVID-19, enrolled during active disease. Sequencing was done on a sample of peripheral blood. This chain connects TRBV5-1 to TRBJ1-2; D is unclear. In DNA form, the CDR3 reads TGCGCCAGCAGCTTGTTTGTCACGGAGGGCTACACCTTC. The encoded protein is CASSLFVTEGYTF.